This TCR beta chain appears in the sequencing data of a study of post-analysis software for immune sequencing data (dated by TCRdb to the mid-2010s). Regarding the study in general: The recorded disease courses included relapsing-remitting, secondary progressive and progressive-relapsing multiple sclerosis, and some patients had no subtype annotation. The patient repertoires were compared against around eleven previously published healthy control repertoires obtained from donors aged roughly 6 to 28 years. A subset of samples was prepared in parallel using single-end sample barcoding, then pooled and co-amplified after Illumina adapter ligation. Results the study describes overall, beyond this receptor: Significantly higher frequencies in patients than in controls were found for a few TRBV segments, including TRBV5-6, TRBV5-1 and TRBV20-1. Normalized Chao1 diversity was significantly lower in multiple sclerosis patients than controls, suggesting substantial peripheral T-cell clonal expansion. When samples were clustered directly using the F measure, samples prepared in the same batch co-clustered strongly, which prompted a batch-effect correction. The control group was slightly older than the multiple sclerosis patient group.

Comments on this clonotype: Its antigen is currently not known. Base-call qualities are not available, and no considerably larger clone is one nucleotide away.

From V the trimming removes 1 base and from J it removes 8 bases, while the gene matches leave 4 bases of the junction unaccounted for. From a lookup of the germline V gene (reference sequence), CDR1 and CDR2 are SGHKS and YYEKEE. The CDR3 runs 15 residues from the cysteine to the phenylalanine. The sequence is cut down to CDR3 DNA, 45 bases in frame from base 1. The library was produced with PCR. Sequencing instrument: Illumina HiSeq 2500. To reduce PCR and sequencing biases, unique molecular identifiers were incorporated into the TCR beta cDNA libraries. Every 1 to 10 million input T cells yielded some 500,000 cDNA molecules, meaning each molecule approximated one T cell. Patient libraries were prepared and sequenced with the same protocol used for the earlier healthy control dataset. Samples belonging to the same batch were prepared together, multiplexed and sequenced on a shared HiSeq lane. The published analysis was carried out like this. MIGEC was used to process the raw barcoded reads, and molecular identifier groups with only a single read were discarded before consensus assembly and CDR3 extraction. Clonotype tables were post-analysed with VDJtools, normalizing diversity by down-sampling all datasets to the smallest sample size. Repertoire overlap clustering matched CDR3 amino acid but not nucleotide sequences to correct batch-related cross-sample contamination. TCRdb cleaned the public reads at Q25 with fastp, built clones with MiXCR and kept in-frame beta chains. Rows are combined by CDR3 protein, so each entry shows the most common genes and DNA. The V and J calls were not made by the authors but by TCRdb's processing. In this sample the table shows 800,000 to 950,000 distinct CDR3 sequences, roughly 50% of which occur a single time. The top ten hold around 4.5% of the sample.

TCR beta repertoires were profiled from peripheral blood of about a dozen young patients with multiple sclerosis to demonstrate the VDJtools post-analysis software. The patients with multiple sclerosis were children and adolescents between 6 and 15 years of age. The specimen sequenced was blood. This receptor chain uses TRBV5-5 and TRBJ2-1; TRBD2 matches 12 bases in the middle. This TCR was sampled from a girl between 5 and 17 years old with multiple sclerosis. In nucleotides, the sequence is TGTGCCAGCAGCTTGAGTACTAGCGGGGGGTATGAGCAGTTCTTC. It translates as CASSLSTSGGYEQFF.